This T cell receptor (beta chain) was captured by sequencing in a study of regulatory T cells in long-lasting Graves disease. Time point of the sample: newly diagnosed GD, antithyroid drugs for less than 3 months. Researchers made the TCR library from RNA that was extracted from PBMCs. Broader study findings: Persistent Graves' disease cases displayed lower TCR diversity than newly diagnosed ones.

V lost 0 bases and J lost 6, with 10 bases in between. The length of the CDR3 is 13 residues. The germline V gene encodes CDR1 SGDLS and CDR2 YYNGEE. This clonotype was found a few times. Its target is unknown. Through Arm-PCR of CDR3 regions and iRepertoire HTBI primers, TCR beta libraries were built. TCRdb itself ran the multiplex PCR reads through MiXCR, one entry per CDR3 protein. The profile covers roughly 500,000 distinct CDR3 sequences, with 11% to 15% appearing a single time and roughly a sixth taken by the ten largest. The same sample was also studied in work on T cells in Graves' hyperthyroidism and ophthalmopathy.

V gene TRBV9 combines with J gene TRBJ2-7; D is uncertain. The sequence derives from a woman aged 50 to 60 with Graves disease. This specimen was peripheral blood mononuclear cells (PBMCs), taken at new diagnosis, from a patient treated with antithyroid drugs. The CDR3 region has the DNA TGTGCCAGCAGCGTAGCTACCACAACCGAGCAGTACTTC. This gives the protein CASSVATTTEQYF.